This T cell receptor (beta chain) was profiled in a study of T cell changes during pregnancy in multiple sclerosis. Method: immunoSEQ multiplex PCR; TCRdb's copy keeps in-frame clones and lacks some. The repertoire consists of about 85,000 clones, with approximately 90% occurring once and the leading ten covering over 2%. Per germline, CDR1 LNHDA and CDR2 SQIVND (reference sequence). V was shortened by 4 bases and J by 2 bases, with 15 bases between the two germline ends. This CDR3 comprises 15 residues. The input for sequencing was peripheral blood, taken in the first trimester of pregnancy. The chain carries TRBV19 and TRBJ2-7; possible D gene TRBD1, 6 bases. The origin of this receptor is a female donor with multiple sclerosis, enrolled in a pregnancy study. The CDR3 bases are TGTGCCAGTAGTACCTACGGGACAAACACCTACGAGCAGTACTTC. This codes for CASSTYGTNTYEQYF.